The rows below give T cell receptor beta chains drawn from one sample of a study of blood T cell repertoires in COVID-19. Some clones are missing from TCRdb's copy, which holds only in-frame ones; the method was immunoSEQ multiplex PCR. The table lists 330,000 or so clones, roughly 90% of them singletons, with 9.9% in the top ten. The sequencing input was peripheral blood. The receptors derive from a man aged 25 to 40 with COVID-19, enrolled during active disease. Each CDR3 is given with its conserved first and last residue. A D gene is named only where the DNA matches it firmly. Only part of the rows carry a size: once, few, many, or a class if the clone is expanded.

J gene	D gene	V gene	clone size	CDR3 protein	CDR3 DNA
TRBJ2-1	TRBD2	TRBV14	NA	CASSQDYSGTYNEQFF	TGTGCCAGCAGCCAAGATTATAGCGGGACTTACAATGAGCAGTTCTTC
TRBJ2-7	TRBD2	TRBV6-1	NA	CASSETSGSLYEQYF	TGTGCCAGCAGTGAGACTAGCGGGAGTTTATACGAGCAGTACTTC
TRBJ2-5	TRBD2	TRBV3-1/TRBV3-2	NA	CASSSRGGRIETQYF	TGTGCCAGCAGCTCCCGGGGCGGGAGAATAGAGACCCAGTACTTC
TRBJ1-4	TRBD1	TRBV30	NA	CAWSEKDREDEKLFF	TGTGCCTGGAGTGAGAAGGACAGGGAAGATGAAAAACTGTTTTTT
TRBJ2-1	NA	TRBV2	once	CASTPQRGWGGGAYNEQFF	TGTGCCAGCACCCCCCAACGGGGGTGGGGCGGAGGGGCCTACAATGAGCAGTTCTTC
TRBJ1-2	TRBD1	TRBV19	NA	CASSAWTGDGYTF	TGTGCCAGTAGTGCTTGGACAGGGGATGGCTACACCTTC
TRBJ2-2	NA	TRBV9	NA	CASSVGTNTGELFF	TGTGCCAGCAGCGTAGGTACAAACACCGGGGAGCTGTTTTTT
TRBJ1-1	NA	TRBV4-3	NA	CASSRTTENTEAFF	TGCGCCAGCAGCCGAACGACAGAGAACACTGAAGCTTTCTTT
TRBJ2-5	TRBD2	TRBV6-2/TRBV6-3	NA	CASSLAGVWYQETQYF	TGTGCCAGCAGTCTAGCGGGGGTTTGGTACCAAGAGACCCAGTACTTC
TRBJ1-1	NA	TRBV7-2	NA	CASSLTSGWDTEAFF	TGTGCCAGCAGCTTAACCTCAGGGTGGGACACTGAAGCTTTCTTT
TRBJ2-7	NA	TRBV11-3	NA	CASSTTGSYEQYF	TGTGCCAGCAGCACAACAGGTTCCTACGAGCAGTACTTC
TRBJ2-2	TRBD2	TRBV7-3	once	CASSFSAGTRAGELFF	TGTGCCAGCAGCTTTAGTGCAGGGACTAGAGCCGGGGAGCTGTTTTTT
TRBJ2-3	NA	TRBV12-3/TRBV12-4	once	CASSLGGPDTQYF	TGTGCCAGCAGTTTAGGGGGGCCAGATACGCAGTATTTT
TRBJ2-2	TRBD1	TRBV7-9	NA	CASSPTGAGELFF	TGTGCCAGCAGCCCGACAGGGGCCGGGGAGCTGTTTTTT
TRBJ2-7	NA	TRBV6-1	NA	CASSEMTASYEQYF	TGTGCCAGCAGTGAAATGACAGCCTCCTACGAGCAGTACTTC
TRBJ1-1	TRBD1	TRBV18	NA	CASSQQWDRAEAFF	TGTGCCAGCTCACAACAATGGGACAGGGCTGAAGCTTTCTTT
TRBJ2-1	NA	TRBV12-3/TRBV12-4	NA	CASSFQVVHEQFF	TGTGCCAGCAGTTTCCAGGTTGTCCATGAGCAGTTCTTC
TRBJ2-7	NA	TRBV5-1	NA	CASSFDKTSSYEQYF	TGCGCCAGCAGCTTCGACAAGACTAGCTCCTACGAGCAGTACTTC
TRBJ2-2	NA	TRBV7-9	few	CASSLPTAAGELFF	TGTGCCAGCAGCCTCCCTACAGCCGCCGGGGAGCTGTTTTTT
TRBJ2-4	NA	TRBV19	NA	CASSIRRTADLAKNIQYF	TGTGCCAGTAGTATTCGTCGCACAGCAGATCTAGCCAAAAACATTCAGTACTTC